This TCR beta chain was sequenced for a study of blood T cells in healthy people across ages (dated by TCRdb to 2015 to 2017). At the level of the whole study: In model experiments, roughly one uniquely barcoded TCR beta cDNA molecule per two T cells was captured by template switching. For two donors (one aged 18 to 30 and one aged 80 or older), the study analyzed two additional independent replicas of 1 million unique cDNA reads from the same blood draw. Four age groups were formed from the donors: young (average approximately 15 years), middle-aged (around 37), aged (approximately 60) and long-lived (more than 75). The study measured age-related changes in TCR beta repertoire diversity using deep sequencing normalized with unique cDNA molecular identifiers. General findings and caveats noted by the study authors: The CMV infection status of donors was not known, potentially confounding age-related changes in expanded clonotypes. Estimates of total diversity based on one million sequenced T cells were regarded as lower bounds and as underestimates. Observed TCR beta diversity per million T cells fell roughly linearly with age, and a significant reduction was already apparent by age around 40. Since profiling was done on bulk unsorted PBMCs, naive and antigen-experienced compartments could not be conclusively compared. A strong correlation was found between observed TCR beta diversity and the percentage of naive T cells measured by flow cytometry. Compared with the aged group, the long-lived group had more naive CD4+ T cells, fewer expanded clones and increased TCR diversity, a pattern suggesting age selection.

Libraries were built with 5' RACE. The instrument given in TCRdb is Illumina HiSeq 2500. A second PCR of roughly 7 to 11 cycles was run with a J-beta primer mix and a sample-barcoded 5' primer. Each TCR beta cDNA molecule received a unique molecular identifier from a template-switch 5' adaptor carrying 12 random nucleotides. Each sample yielded at least 3 million CDR3-containing paired-end reads. First-strand cDNA synthesis was performed from all RNA using the Mint cDNA synthesis kit, with priming by a TRBC-specific oligonucleotide. After uracil-DNA glycosylase treatment, a first 18-cycle PCR used universal primers M1SS and BC2_uni_R on all cDNA. Regarding the original processing steps: For normalization, 1 million high-quality reads, each with a distinct molecular identifier, were randomly selected from each sample. Instead of being binned into consensus sequences, reads that shared molecular identifiers were thrown out. MiTCR, with a Q25 quality threshold and the strictest error-elimination algorithm, was used for CDR3 identification, clonotype clustering and error correction. A nonparametric unseen species model using Euler transformation provided a lower-bound estimate of total TCR beta diversity. TCRdb took the public reads, trimmed them with fastp at Q25, ran MiXCR for clone calling and kept in-frame beta chains. Rows are combined by CDR3 protein, so each entry shows the most common genes and DNA. What appears here as the V and J calls and clone size reflects TCRdb's work, not the paper's. The sample table holds around 1,000,000 distinct CDR3 sequences, of which approximately 26% were seen once. The top ten clones comprise around 0.7% of the sample.

The roughly 39 donors, aged about 6 to 95 years, were systemically healthy Caucasian individuals from Russia. Each donor gave ten milliliters of peripheral blood, collected into EDTA-treated Vacutainer tubes. PBMCs were isolated by Ficoll-Paque density-gradient centrifugation, with at least 7 million obtained per sample. Trizol reagent was used to extract total RNA from the PBMCs, yielding at least 6 micrograms per sample. Naive CD45RAhigh/CD27high T cell percentages were measured by flow cytometry on a PBMC aliquot from every donor. Trimming leaves V shorter by 6 bases and J shorter by 6 bases, with the junction holding 8 bases beyond the gene matches. The CDR3 has 14 amino acids, counting the end cysteine and phenylalanine. Here the CDR3 DNA is all that survives: 42 bases in frame from base 1. The CDR1 and CDR2 encoded by the germline V gene are MDHEN and SYDVKM. The table lists this clonotype with many counts. Its antigen is currently not known. Per-nucleotide qualities are absent, and no much larger clonotype sits a single base away.

These data were also filed under a second study, of T cells of mothers and their children. As the second publication notes: The donors were nine systemically healthy Caucasian individuals, made up of three mothers and their six children. cDNA synthesis used all of the extracted RNA, with approximately 1.4 ug of RNA in each 15 ul reaction. In the second PCR, sample barcodes and 2-4 random nucleotides were introduced via the M1S primer. Over 8 million TCR beta CDR3 reads were obtained for each mother, and millions of reads were obtained for each child. Thymic selection similarly shapes TCR recombination output in related and unrelated pairs, with minor effect from inherited differences. Normalized repertoire overlap in related mother-child pairs was always slightly higher than in unrelated mother-child pairs, but the difference was never significant. With a sensitivity of roughly 93 clones per million clonotypes, no persistent microchimeric T cell clones were detected. In the study, deep NGS was used to compare the TCR beta repertoires of mothers and children, and features distinguishing related mother-child pairs from unrelated individuals were sought. The mean age was about 40 +/- 4 years for the mothers and 11 +/- 4 years for the children. After adapter ligation with NEBNext reagents, the libraries were sequenced on Illumina HiSeq 2000 with 100+100 nt paired-end reads. To prevent cross-contamination, the mother and child libraries were prepared a month apart and were sequenced in separate runs. For each donor, between roughly 450,000 and 2,200,000 distinct TCR beta clonotypes were identified. Naive TCR beta clonotypes were estimated from low-frequency clonotypes matched to each donor's FACS-determined naive share, without sorting.

Input material: blood. The clonotype was recovered from a girl aged 2-10 years in good health. The rearranged segments are TRBV28 and TRBJ1-5, with 7 middle bases fitting TRBD1. The CDR3 region has the sequence CASSPGGLSQPQHF. In nucleotides, the sequence is TGTGCCAGCAGCCCAGGGGGTCTGAGTCAGCCCCAGCATTTT.